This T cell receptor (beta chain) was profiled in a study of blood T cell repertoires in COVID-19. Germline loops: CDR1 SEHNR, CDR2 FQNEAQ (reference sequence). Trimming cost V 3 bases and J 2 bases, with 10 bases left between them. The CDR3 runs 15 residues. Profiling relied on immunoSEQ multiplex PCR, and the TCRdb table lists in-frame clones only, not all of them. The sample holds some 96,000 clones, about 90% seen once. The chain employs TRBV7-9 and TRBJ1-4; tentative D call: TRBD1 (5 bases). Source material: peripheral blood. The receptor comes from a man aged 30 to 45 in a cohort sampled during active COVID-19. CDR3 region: CASSLPGLTNEKLFF. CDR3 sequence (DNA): TGTGCCAGCAGCTTGCCAGGGTTGACTAATGAAAAACTGTTTTTT.